The rows below give T cell receptor beta chains drawn from one sample of a study of OX40 agonist ivuxolimab in advanced cancers. Method: immunoSEQ multiplex PCR; TCRdb's copy keeps in-frame clones and lacks some. The table shows about 50,000 clones, with approximately 79% occurring only once. Sequences were derived from CD4+ or CD8+ T cells sorted from blood, sampled in a trial of the OX40 agonist ivuxolimab. These receptors were collected from an adult with an advanced solid tumor such as melanoma, head and neck, liver or kidney cancer. The CDR3 runs from the conserved cysteine through the conserved F or W. The D gene is left open where the match is weak. Size tells how often a clone was seen (once, few, many) or the class of an expanded clone, and some rows leave it out.

cdr3_aa	cdr3_nt	j_call	v_call	clone_size	d_call
CASSQGVYYEQYF	TGTGCCAGTTCACAGGGTGTCTACTACGAGCAGTACTTC	TRBJ2-7	TRBV25-1	medium-sized	NA
CASSAGRVQPQHF	TGTGCCAGCAGTGCGGGTAGGGTACAGCCCCAGCATTTT	TRBJ1-5	TRBV6-1	NA	NA
CASSSGRKDYEQYF	TGTGCCAGCAGCAGCGGGAGGAAGGACTACGAGCAGTACTTC	TRBJ2-7	TRBV6-5	NA	TRBD2
CASSLLGTSGSVEQYF	TGTGCCAGCAGCTTACTAGGGACTAGCGGGAGTGTCGAGCAGTACTTC	TRBJ2-7	TRBV7-2	once	TRBD2
CASSPGRGGEQYF	TGTGCCAGCAGCCCTGGCCGAGGGGGAGAGCAGTACTTC	TRBJ2-7	TRBV14	few	NA
CASSYIPGLAGLREQYF	TGTGCCAGCAGCTACATACCGGGACTAGCGGGATTACGCGAGCAGTACTTC	TRBJ2-7	TRBV7-2	NA	TRBD2
CASSPSSGGGRYF	TGTGCCAGCAGCCCCTCTAGCGGGGGGGGGCGGTATTTT	TRBJ2-3	TRBV7-2	NA	TRBD2
CARGQDISNEQFF	TGTGCCAGGGGACAGGATATCTCCAATGAGCAGTTCTTC	TRBJ2-1	TRBV2	NA	TRBD1
CASSLRGDNSYEQYF	TGTGCCAGCAGTTTACGTGGCGACAACTCCTACGAGCAGTACTTC	TRBJ2-7	TRBV27	NA	NA
CSVAGLAGGTVSLYNEQFF	TGCAGCGTAGCGGGACTAGCGGGGGGGACCGTAAGCCTTTACAATGAGCAGTTCTTC	TRBJ2-1	TRBV29-1	NA	TRBD2
CASSPRGGEMNTEAFF	TGTGCCAGCAGCCCCAGGGGGGGAGAAATGAACACTGAAGCTTTCTTT	TRBJ1-1	TRBV7-3	NA	TRBD1
CASSKRQGIPEAFF	TGTGCCAGTAGTAAACGACAGGGAATCCCTGAAGCTTTCTTT	TRBJ1-1	TRBV19	NA	TRBD1
CASSLQGLKQYF	TGTGCCAGCAGTTTACAAGGTCTCAAGCAGTACTTC	TRBJ2-7	TRBV28	NA	NA
CASSSGAGYTF	TGTGCCAGCAGCTCAGGGGCAGGCTACACCTTC	TRBJ1-2	TRBV7-2	NA	NA
CASSLDWNTGELFF	TGTGCTAGCAGCTTGGACTGGAACACCGGGGAGCTGTTTTTT	TRBJ2-2	TRBV7-7	NA	NA
CASSEMDTIGGEQYF	TGTGCCAGCAGTGAAATGGACACCATTGGAGGGGAGCAGTACTTC	TRBJ2-7	TRBV6-1	once	NA
CASSPEDGGLEKLFF	TGTGCCAGCTCACCAGAGGATGGAGGGTTGGAAAAACTGTTTTTT	TRBJ1-4	TRBV18	NA	NA
CASSYGDGANVLTF	TGTGCCAGCAGTTACGGGGACGGGGCCAACGTCCTGACTTTC	TRBJ2-6	TRBV6-5	NA	NA
CSVRVGTEAFF	TGCAGCGTCAGGGTTGGCACTGAAGCTTTCTTT	TRBJ1-1	TRBV29-1	NA	NA
CSVGEGTGRGYTQYF	TGCAGCGTTGGAGAAGGGACGGGACGAGGGTATACGCAGTATTTT	TRBJ2-3	TRBV29-1	few	NA
CANPTDTQYF	TGTGCCAACCCGACAGATACGCAGTATTTT	TRBJ2-3	TRBV5-4	NA	NA
CASSLAGTGQPQHF	TGTGCCAGCAGCTTAGCCGGCACTGGTCAGCCCCAGCATTTT	TRBJ1-5	TRBV7-2	NA	NA
CASSFFKGAGEAFF	TGTGCCAGCAGCTTCTTCAAGGGGGCTGGTGAAGCTTTCTTT	TRBJ1-1	TRBV11-2	few	TRBD1
CASSSGLAGHYEQYF	TGCGCCAGCAGCTCGGGACTAGCGGGGCACTACGAGCAGTACTTC	TRBJ2-7	TRBV5-1	NA	TRBD2
CASSLSVRSGTGELFF	TGCGCCAGCAGCTTGAGTGTACGGAGCGGCACCGGGGAGCTGTTTTTT	TRBJ2-2	TRBV5-1	NA	NA
CASSLPGANTEAFF	TGTGCCAGCAGCTTGCCCGGGGCGAACACTGAAGCTTTCTTT	TRBJ1-1	TRBV5-4	NA	NA
CASRARDTGELFF	TGTGCCAGCAGGGCCAGGGACACCGGGGAGCTGTTTTTT	TRBJ2-2	TRBV6-5	NA	NA